This TCR beta chain comes out of a study of beta chain features in type 1 diabetes. As for the study in general: Sorted cells examined across all samples numbered approximately 100 million.

The V end was cut by 2 bases, the J end by 5 bases, with 7 bases between. Germline loops: CDR1 SEHNR, CDR2 FQNEAQ (reference sequence). This CDR3 has 12 residues. Reverse transcribing all isolated RNA meant expressed TCRB transcripts were sequenced. Profiling relied on immunoSEQ multiplex PCR, and the TCRdb table lists in-frame clones only, not all of them. The table includes roughly 280,000 clones, around 24% detected once. Worth noting for this clone: Its target is unknown.

Overall study findings and caveats: Using cDNA template may skew counts toward highly expressing activated cells. Significant though moderate, a shortening of TCRB CDR3s appeared in all four CD4+ subsets of Type 1 diabetes patients. Here, the possible influence of HLA type (on TCRB rearrangement) remained unresolved. VDJ junctions from type 1 diabetes patients carried fewer insertions and larger deletions.

The clonotype comes from a woman in her thirties with type 1 diabetes. V usage is TRBV7-9 and J usage is TRBJ2-7; D not certain. The sample taken for sequencing was naive CD4+ T cells from blood. CDR3 DNA: TGTGCCAGCAGCTTAATTGGCAACGAGCAGTACTTC. Amino acid sequence: CASSLIGNEQYF.